The 8 T cell receptor beta chains in this list originate from one sample, sequenced in a study of cytomegalovirus exposure and HLA in healthy donors. Sequencing was performed with immunoSEQ multiplex PCR; in TCRdb, only in-frame clones are kept and a portion is missing. The data hold more than 130,000 clones, with just over 85% observed a single time. Input material: PBMCs. These receptors were collected from a woman aged 18-29 years in good health and CMV-seropositive.

This rearrangement joins TRBV7-8 to TRBJ1-6, with D possibly being TRBD1 (5 bases). V was clipped by 8 bases and J by 4 bases, with 15 bases between them. Germline CDR1 and CDR2: SGHVS and FQNEAQ. The CDR3 extends over 15 amino acids. This CDR3 reads CASSATQAYNSPLHF. The CDR3 nucleotides are TGTGCCAGCTCCGCCACACAGGCATATAATTCACCCCTCCACTTT. Combining the CDR3 with reference TRBV7-8 and TRBJ1-6 gives the whole variable domain GAGVSQSPRYKVAKRGQDVALRCDPISGHVSLFWYQQALGQGPEFLTYFQNEAQLDKSGLPSDRFFAERPEGSVSTLKIQRTQQEDSAVYLCASSATQAYNSPLHFGNGTRLTVT.

The chain couples TRBV11-3 to TRBJ1-3; D call uncertain. V lost 3 bases and J 4 bases, leaving 7 bases between the germline ends. The CDR3 totals 13 residues. CDR1 SGHNT and CDR2 YENEEA come from the germline V gene. CDR3 nucleotides: TGTGCCAGCAGCTTTTCGGGAGGAAACACCATATATTTT. Translated, it gives CASSFSGGNTIYF.

The chain is built from TRBV28 and TRBJ1-3, with TRBD1 as a possible D gene (5 bases). V was pared by 5 bases and J by 8 bases, with 16 bases between. The CDR3 loop spans 14 amino acids. The germline V gene encodes CDR1 MDHEN and CDR2 SYDVKM. The CDR3 sequence: CASSGGGMADTIYF. The CDR3 nucleotides are TGTGCCAGCAGTGGGGGGGGGATGGCGGACACCATATATTTT.

The table lists this clone with a few counts. The chain uses TRBV11-2 and TRBJ2-7; tentatively, D is TRBD2 (5 bases). CDR3 length: 12 amino acids. V was shortened by 1 base and J by 7 bases, with 8 bases between the two germline ends. Germline V gene lookup returns CDR1 SGHAT and CDR2 FQNNGV. CDR3 nucleotides: TGTGCCAGCAGCTTAGGGGAGTGGGAGCAGTACTTC. It encodes CASSLGEWEQYF.

This clone showed up just a few times. V usage is TRBV18 and J usage is TRBJ2-7; TRBD1 matches at 7 bases. The CDR3 contains 12 residues. Germline V gene data show CDR1 as KGHSH and CDR2 as LQKENI. V shed 6 bases and J 7 bases; nucleotides not matched to a gene: 6. DNA of the CDR3: TGTGCCAGCTCCCCTAACAGGGGAGAGCAGTACTTC. This codes for CASSPNRGEQYF. The whole variable domain, remainder taken from reference TRBV18 and TRBJ2-7, is NAGVMQNPRHLVRRRGQEARLRCSPMKGHSHVYWYRQLPEEGLKFMVYLQKENIIDESGMPKERFSAEFPKEGPSILRIQQVVRGDSAAYFCASSPNRGEQYFGPGTRLTVT.

V gene TRBV7-3 combines with J gene TRBJ2-2, with 9 nucleotides matching TRBD1. The trim removed 5 bases at V and 6 bases at J, leaving 13 bases unmatched. The CDR3 is made up of 17 amino acids. Germline V lookup: CDR1 SGHTA, CDR2 FQGTGA. The CDR3 bases are TGTGCCAGCAGCCTCCACCGGGACAGGGAAAGGGCCGGGGAGCTGTTTTTT. It specifies CASSLHRDRERAGELFF.

The chain uses TRBV19 and TRBJ1-6, with D perhaps matching TRBD1 (6 bases). Germline V CDR1 and CDR2: LNHDA, SQIVND (reference sequence). This CDR3 comprises 18 residues. V lost 6 bases and J 0 bases, leaving 18 bases between the germline ends. The CDR3, as DNA: TGTGCCAGTAGCTACTCAGGGGCGAATAGCTCCTATAATTCACCCCTCCACTTT. It is translated as CASSYSGANSSYNSPLHF.

This rearrangement joins TRBV4-2 to TRBJ2-1, with 14 bases that match TRBD2. CDR3 length equals 18 residues. Germline trimming cut 1 base from V and 9 bases from J; bases unmatched to any gene: 11. Germline CDR1 LGHNA, CDR2 YNFKEQ. CDR3 DNA: TGTGCCAGCAGCCAAGGGACTAGCGGGAGGCCCCCGACGAGTGAGCAGTTCTTC. Translating it yields CASSQGTSGRPPTSEQFF.